This TCR beta chain is from a study of OX40 agonist ivuxolimab in advanced cancers. Whole-study context: The study treated patients with ivuxolimab, an agonistic anti-OX40 (CD134) antibody. Of the participants, over 30% had some prior anti-PD-1, anti-PD-L1 or anti-CTLA-4 therapy, which was allowed. Findings of the study overall: At 0.1 to 3.0 mg/kg and by week 6, clonal expansion occurred in CD4+ and CD8+ blood T cells.

Data came from immunoSEQ multiplex PCR; TCRdb stores just in-frame clones and leaves some out. Here the sample spans more than 50,000 clones, more than 75% being singletons. Comment on this clone: The antigen is undetermined.

Germline V lookup: CDR1 SQVTM, CDR2 ANQGSEA. The CDR3 has 11 amino acids. Trimming stripped 4 bases from V and 9 bases from J, with 10 bases between. Sample: CD4+ or CD8+ T cells sorted from blood, taken in a trial of the OX40 agonist ivuxolimab. This clonotype originated in an adult with an advanced solid tumor such as melanoma, head and neck, liver or kidney cancer. The chain is built from TRBV29-1 and TRBJ1-5; D is possibly TRBD1 (6 bases). CDR3 residues: CSVGGQGPQHF. The CDR3 coding sequence is TGCAGCGTTGGGGGGCAAGGGCCCCAGCATTTT.